This TCR beta chain was sequenced in a study of T cells in localized non-small cell lung cancer. V lost 0 bases, J lost 0 bases, and 9 bases lay in between. Germline assignment: CDR1 SGHRS and CDR2 YFSETQ. CDR3 length equals 16 residues. Sequencing was performed with immunoSEQ multiplex PCR; in TCRdb, only in-frame clones are kept and a portion is missing. The profile shows some 15,000 clones, around 87% of them singletons. Broader study findings: Because researchers sequenced only one region of the tumor, heterogeneity is still possible.

A note on this clone: Its matching antigen is unknown.

The input for sequencing was peripheral blood mononuclear cells, taken before any cancer treatment. The chain links TRBV5-1 to TRBJ2-2; no firm D call. The sequence was collected from a woman aged 35-75 years with stage III lung adenocarcinoma. The CDR3: CASSLVTIANTGELFF. The CDR3 DNA sequence: TGCGCCAGCAGCTTGGTTACAATCGCGAACACCGGGGAGCTGTTTTTT. The variable domain in full, with the rest retrieved from reference TRBV5-1 and TRBJ2-2, is KAGVTQTPRYLIKTRGQQVTLSCSPISGHRSVSWYQQTPGQGLQFLFEYFSETQRNKGNFPGRFSGRQFSNSRSEMNVSTLELGDSALYLCASSLVTIANTGELFFGEGSRLTVL.